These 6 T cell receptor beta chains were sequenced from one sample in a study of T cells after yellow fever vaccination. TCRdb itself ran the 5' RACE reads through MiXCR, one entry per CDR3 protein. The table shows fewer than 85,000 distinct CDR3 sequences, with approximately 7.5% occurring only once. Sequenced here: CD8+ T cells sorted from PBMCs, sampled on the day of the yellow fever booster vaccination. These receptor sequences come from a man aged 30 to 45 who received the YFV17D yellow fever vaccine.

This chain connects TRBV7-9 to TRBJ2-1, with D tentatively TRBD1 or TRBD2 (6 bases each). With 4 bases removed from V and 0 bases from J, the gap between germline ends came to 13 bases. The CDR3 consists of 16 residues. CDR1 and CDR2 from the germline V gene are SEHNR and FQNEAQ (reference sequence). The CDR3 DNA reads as TGTGCCAGCAGCTCCCTGGAGGGGGGCTCCTACAATGAGCAGTTCTTC. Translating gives CASSSLEGGSYNEQFF.

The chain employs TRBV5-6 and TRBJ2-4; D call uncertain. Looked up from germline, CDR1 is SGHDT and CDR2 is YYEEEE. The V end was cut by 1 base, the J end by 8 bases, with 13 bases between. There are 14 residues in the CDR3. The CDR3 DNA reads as TGTGCCAGCAGCTTGACGCAGGAGAGGCACATTCAGTACTTC. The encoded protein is CASSLTQERHIQYF.

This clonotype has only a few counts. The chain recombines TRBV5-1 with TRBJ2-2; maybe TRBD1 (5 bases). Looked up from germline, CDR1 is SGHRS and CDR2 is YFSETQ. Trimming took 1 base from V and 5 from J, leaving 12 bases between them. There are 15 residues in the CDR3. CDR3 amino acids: CASSLSDSGTGELFF. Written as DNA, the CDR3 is TGCGCCAGCAGCTTGTCTGACAGTGGGACCGGGGAGCTGTTTTTT.

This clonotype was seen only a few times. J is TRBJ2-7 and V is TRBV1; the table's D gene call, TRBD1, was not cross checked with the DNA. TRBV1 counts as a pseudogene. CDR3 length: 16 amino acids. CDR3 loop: CTSSPYPTPRGGEQYF. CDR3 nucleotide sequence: TGCACCAGCAGCCCCTATCCGACCCCCCGAGGGGGCGAGCAGTACTTC.

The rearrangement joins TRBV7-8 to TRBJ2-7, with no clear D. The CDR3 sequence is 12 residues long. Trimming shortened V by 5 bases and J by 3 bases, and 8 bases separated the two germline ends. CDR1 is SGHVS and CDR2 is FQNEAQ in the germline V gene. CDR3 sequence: CASSLGYYEQYF. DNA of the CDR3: TGTGCCAGCAGCCTGGGGTACTACGAGCAGTACTTC.

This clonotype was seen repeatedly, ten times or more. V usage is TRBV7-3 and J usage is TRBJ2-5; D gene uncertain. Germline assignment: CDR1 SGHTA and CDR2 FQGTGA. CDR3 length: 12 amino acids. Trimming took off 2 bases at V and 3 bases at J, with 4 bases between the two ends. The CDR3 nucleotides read TGTGCCAGCAGCTTAGATGAAGAGACCCAGTACTTC. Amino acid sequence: CASSLDEETQYF. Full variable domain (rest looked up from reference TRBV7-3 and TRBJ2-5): GAGVSQTPSNKVTEKGKYVELRCDPISGHTALYWYRQSLGQGPEFLIYFQGTGAADDSGLPNDRFFAVRPEGSVSTLKIQRTERGDSAVYLCASSLDEETQYFGPGTRLLVL.